This T cell receptor beta chain was found in a study of T cells in women clearing cervical HPV infection. The CDR3 consists of 12 residues. CDR1 and CDR2 (germline): SQVTM, ANQGSEA. Remarks on this clone: The observed sequence ends 3 residues before the CDR3 terminus, with the missing tail filled in from the germline J gene.

The assay was immunoSEQ multiplex PCR, and TCRdb's table has in-frame clones only and misses some. The sample holds some 43,000 clones. The V and J genes are TRBV29-1 and TRBJ2-3; D perhaps matches TRBD1 (6 bases). The sample comprised blood buffy coat. This receptor was taken from a woman between 18 and 75 years old with a cervical HPV16 infection that either progressed to CIN3+ or cleared (not recorded which). The CDR3: CSVSQGQETQYF. The sequenced part of the CDR3 DNA is TGCAGCGTTTCACAGGGACAAGAGACG.